This T cell receptor beta chain was captured in a study of T-cell memory formation after mild COVID-19. Across the whole study: Most TCR clusters belonged to a single donor.

5'RACE with constant-segment primers yielded barcoded, UMI-tagged TCR alpha and TCR beta cDNA libraries. From the 5' RACE reads, TCRdb called clonotypes with MiXCR, one entry per CDR3 protein. The sample shows 100,000 to 130,000 distinct CDR3 sequences, about an eighth of them seen only once. Losses at the gene ends were 0 bases for V and 5 bases for J; bases not matched to a gene: 4. CDR3 size: 15 residues. Germline-derived CDR1 and CDR2 are SGDLS and YYNGEE. Notes on the study in general: SARS-CoV-2 specificity of second-wave clones peaking day 37 was unconfirmed.

Remarks on this clonotype: The antigen remains undetermined.

The receptor comes from a man aged 18 to 30 who had mild COVID-19 (a few samples of this study predate the infection). Cell type and time point are not known. V is TRBV9 and J is TRBJ2-1; TRBD2 matches at 8 bases. Source material: PBMCs or a T cell subset sorted from them (not recorded which). The CDR3 sequence is CASSVGSGGNNEQFF. The CDR3 DNA reads TGTGCCAGCAGCGTAGGAAGCGGGGGCAACAATGAGCAGTTCTTC.